Listed here are 30 T cell receptor beta chains from one sample, sequenced in a study of T cells in Graves' hyperthyroidism and ophthalmopathy. Researchers took RNA transcripts and amplified the TCR beta CDR3 regions from them. HTBI primers were used for first-round RT-PCR of the TCR CDR3. TCRdb fed the multiplex PCR reads into MiXCR, producing one record per CDR3 protein. The table records approximately 570,000 distinct CDR3 sequences, approximately 20% of them present only once. The sequenced sample was blood. The source of these receptors is a man in his forties with Graves' ophthalmopathy.

There are many counts of this clonotype. The DNA for the CDR3 is TGTGCCAGCAGGAGGTGGGGACTCCGAGAAGGCATAGAGACCCAGTACTTC. This sequence encodes CASRRWGLREGIETQYF. The chain joins TRBV11-2 to TRBJ2-5, with D possibly being TRBD2 (6 bases). The germline V and J ends were trimmed by 6 bases and 4 bases, with 24 bases remaining between them. The CDR3 totals 17 residues. CDR1 is SGHAT and CDR2 is FQNNGV in the germline V gene.

The table lists this clonotype with a few counts. The chain carries TRBV12-3 or TRBV12-4 and TRBJ1-2, with a weak D call TRBD1 (5 bases). This CDR3 comprises 14 residues. Trimming shortened V by 1 base and J by 4 bases, and 10 bases separated the two germline ends. The CDR3 bases are TGTGCCAGCAGTTTAGGGGGGGAGACCTATGGCTACACCTTC. Its translation is CASSLGGETYGYTF.

This clonotype has a count of ten or more. The rearrangement joins TRBV5-1 to TRBJ2-7; TRBD2 agrees at 7 bases. CDR1 is SGHRS and CDR2 is YFSETQ in the germline V gene. J gave up 3 bases and V 1 base, and 4 bases lay outside the gene matches. CDR3 length: 14 amino acids. The CDR3 region is CASSLTSDGYEQYF. The CDR3 DNA sequence: TGCGCCAGCAGCTTGACTAGCGACGGCTACGAGCAGTACTTC.

In its sample, this clonotype was seen many times. The chain uses TRBV2 and TRBJ1-1, with 7 bases lining up with TRBD1. Losses at the gene ends were 2 bases for V and 2 bases for J; bases not matched to a gene: 5. Germline values: CDR1 SNHLY, CDR2 FYNNEI. This CDR3 has 15 amino acids. Here the CDR3 DNA reads TGTGCCAGCAGTGAATCTGGGACAGTAAACACTGAAGCTTTCTTT. Residues: CASSESGTVNTEAFF. Filled out from reference TRBV2 and TRBJ1-1, the complete variable domain reads EPEVTQTPSHQVTQMGQEVILRCVPISNHLYFYWYRQILGQKVEFLVSFYNNEISEKSEIFDDQFSVERPDGSNFTLKIRSTKLEDSAMYFCASSESGTVNTEAFFGQGTRLTVV.

This clonotype came up once. The rearrangement links TRBV19 to TRBJ1-3, with TRBD1 as a possible D gene (6 bases). V lost 7 bases and J lost 0, with 13 bases in between. Germline values: CDR1 LNHDA, CDR2 SQIVND (reference sequence). The CDR3 has 15 residues. The CDR3 nucleotides read TGTGCCAGTAATACCGGGACAAGCTCTGGAAACACCATATATTTT. This codes for CASNTGTSSGNTIYF. Together with reference TRBV19 and TRBJ1-3, the CDR3 gives the full variable domain: DGGITQSPKYLFRKEGQNVTLSCEQNLNHDAMYWYRQDPGQGLRLIYYSQIVNDFQKGDIAEGYSVSREKKESFPLTVTSAQKNPTAFYLCASNTGTSSGNTIYFGEGSWLTVV.

The chain links TRBV9 to TRBJ2-2; D perhaps matches TRBD2 (5 bases). The germline V gene encodes CDR1 SGDLS and CDR2 YYNGEE. Trimming shortened V by 3 bases and J by 8 bases, and 20 bases separated the two germline ends. The CDR3 is made up of 16 amino acids. CDR3 DNA sequence: TGTGCCAGCAGCGGTGCAGTGGAGGACCCCACGGGGGAGCTGTTTTTT. Protein: CASSGAVEDPTGELFF.

This clonotype was counted a few times. V usage is TRBV14 and J usage is TRBJ2-1; D uncertain. V was clipped by 3 bases and J by 8 bases, with 14 bases between them. The CDR3 runs to 14 residues. In germline, CDR1 is SGHDN, CDR2 FVKESK. The CDR3 here is CASSHGPSRYEQFF. CDR3 DNA: TGTGCCAGCAGCCACGGACCCAGCCGATATGAGCAGTTCTTC.

This clonotype was recorded a few times. V is TRBV28 and J is TRBJ1-2; a possible D gene is TRBD1 (5 bases). The CDR3 consists of 15 residues. V lost 2 bases and J 3 bases, leaving 13 bases between the germline ends. The germline CDR1 and CDR2 sequences are MDHEN and SYDVKM. The CDR3 DNA is TGTGCCAGCAGTTTAGGAGTCGGAGGGGACTATGGCTACACCTTC. As protein: CASSLGVGGDYGYTF.

The chain joins TRBV2 to TRBJ2-5; TRBD1 matches 7 bases. Germline assignment: CDR1 SNHLY and CDR2 FYNNEI. The V segment lost 6 bases and the J segment 0 bases; nucleotides outside the gene matches: 10. CDR3 size: 16 residues. For the CDR3, the DNA is TGTGCCAGCAGCCCATACCGGGACAGTCACCAAGAGACCCAGTACTTC. Its protein is CASSPYRDSHQETQYF.

This clonotype has a handful of counts. At one end the junction does not follow the germline gene, possibly because of a read error. V usage is TRBV6-9 and J usage is TRBJ2-5; perhaps TRBD2 as D (6 bases). The CDR3 totals 15 residues. Germline V lookup: CDR1 MNHGY, CDR2 SVAAGI. The chain's CDR3 is CASSEKGIAVETQYF. The CDR3 DNA reads as TGCGCCAGCAGTGAGAAAGGAATAGCGGTAGAGACCCAGTACTTC.

J is TRBJ2-3 and V is TRBV30; unclear D gene. There are 14 residues in the CDR3. The V and J ends lost 7 bases and 1 base respectively, with 15 bases between them. From germline, CDR1 is GTSNPN and CDR2 SVGIG (reference sequence). CDR3 in DNA: TGTGCCTTCGCGTCCCACAGACGCACAGATACGCAGTATTTT. Its protein is CAFASHRRTDTQYF.

This clonotype has at least ten counts. V usage is TRBV18 and J usage is TRBJ2-5; D ambiguous. Trimming shortened V by 0 bases and J by 3 bases, and 5 bases separated the two germline ends. Per germline, CDR1 KGHSH and CDR2 LQKENI. CDR3 size: 13 residues. The CDR3 sequence is CASSPPGKETQYF. CDR3 in DNA: TGTGCCAGCTCACCACCTGGGAAAGAGACCCAGTACTTC.

The chain recombines TRBV4-3 with TRBJ2-7; 10 nucleotides align to TRBD2. CDR1 and CDR2 (germline): LGHNA, YSLEER. V trimming: 0 bases; J trimming: 3 bases; junction bases outside the gene matches: 2. CDR3 size: 15 residues. Here the CDR3 reads CASSQELAGFYEQYF. Written as DNA, the CDR3 is TGCGCCAGCAGCCAAGAACTAGCGGGGTTCTACGAGCAGTACTTC.

This clonotype has ten or more counts. V and J are TRBV6-2 or TRBV6-3 and TRBJ2-6, with D perhaps TRBD1 (5 bases). With 2 bases removed from V and 2 bases from J, the gap between germline ends came to 7 bases. CDR3 length equals 15 residues. Per the germline V gene, CDR1 is MNHEY and CDR2 is SVGEGT. CDR3 in amino acids: CASSYGATGANVLTF. CDR3 bases: TGTGCCAGCAGTTACGGGGCTACTGGGGCCAACGTCCTGACTTTC.

This clonotype was seen more than once but under ten times. J is TRBJ2-7 and V is TRBV20-1; tentatively, D is TRBD1 (6 bases). The CDR3 sequence is 13 residues long. Germline CDR1 DFQATT, CDR2 SNEGSKA (reference sequence). Deletions cut 0 bases from V and 7 bases from J, with 13 bases between. In DNA, the CDR3 is TGCAGTGCTAGAGACCACAGGGTGGGGGAGCAGTACTTC. Its translation is CSARDHRVGEQYF.

There are a few counts of this clonotype. The CDR3 reads CASSPIQRVNEQFF. The CDR3, as DNA: TGTGCCAGCAGCCCTATCCAACGCGTCAATGAGCAGTTCTTC. V gene TRBV6-1 combines with J gene TRBJ2-1; the D is unclear. Germline V lookup: CDR1 MNHNS, CDR2 SASEGT. The CDR3 is 14 amino acids. The V and J ends lost 6 bases and 6 bases respectively, with 15 bases between them.

There are many counts of this clonotype. Mismatch with germline at one junction end may stem from a read error. This chain links TRBV7-3 with TRBJ1-4; D unclear. The CDR3 contains 13 residues. CDR1 is SGHTA, CDR2 FQGTGA, per germline. The CDR3 nucleotides are TGTGCCAGCAGCTTAGGCCCTAATGAGAAACTGTTTTTT. This codes for CASSLGPNEKLFF.

The rearrangement links TRBV28 to TRBJ1-3; D unresolved. V lost 7 bases and J 2 bases, leaving 6 bases between the germline ends. The length of the CDR3 is 12 residues. CDR1 is MDHEN, CDR2 SYDVKM, per germline. In DNA form, the CDR3 reads TGTGCCAGCATCACTCCTGGAAACACCATATATTTT. Its translation: CASITPGNTIYF.

This chain connects TRBV4-2 to TRBJ1-1; D perhaps matches TRBD1 (5 bases). From germline, CDR1 is LGHNA and CDR2 YNFKEQ. The CDR3 covers 15 residues. V lost 1 base, J lost 2 bases, and 11 bases lay in between. CDR3 sequence: CASSQGQISNTEAFF. The DNA for the CDR3 is TGTGCCAGCAGCCAAGGACAGATCTCCAACACTGAAGCTTTCTTT.

The chain has TRBV20-1 and TRBJ1-1; D is uncertain. Trimming cost V 1 base and J 7 bases, with 7 bases left between them. The length of the CDR3 is 11 residues. The germline CDR1 and CDR2 sequences are DFQATT and SNEGSKA (reference sequence). CDR3 DNA sequence: TGCAGTGCTAGAGGGAATGGTGAAGCTTTCTTT. Its protein is CSARGNGEAFF.

The sample holds many counts of this clonotype. The chain combines TRBV2 with TRBJ1-2, with a weak D call TRBD1 (6 bases). Deletions cut 3 bases from V and 4 bases from J, with 12 bases between. The CDR3 sequence is 14 residues long. Germline V lookup: CDR1 SNHLY, CDR2 FYNNEI. The CDR3 here is CASSDRGVGYGYTF. The CDR3 DNA sequence: TGTGCCAGCAGTGACAGGGGCGTAGGCTATGGCTACACCTTC.

The chain is built from TRBV9 and TRBJ2-5; 9 bases line up with TRBD2. CDR1 and CDR2 (germline): SGDLS, YYNGEE. The junction had 11 bases not matched to a gene; V was cut back by 6 bases and J by 2 bases. This CDR3 is 16 amino acids long. This chain's CDR3 is CASTPGSSGRQETQYF. CDR3 nucleotide sequence: TGTGCCAGCACCCCAGGGAGTAGCGGGAGACAAGAGACCCAGTACTTC.

Turning to this clonotype: This may come from a read error, since a much larger clone is one base off. V gene TRBV18 combines with J gene TRBJ1-6, with 7 bases lining up with TRBD1. The CDR3 has 14 residues. Per the germline V gene, CDR1 is KGHSH and CDR2 is LQKENI. V was pared by 5 bases and J by 6 bases, with 4 bases of the junction left unmatched. CDR3 protein: CASSSDRPNSPLHF. The DNA of the CDR3 is TGTGCCAGCTCATCGGACAGGCCTAATTCACCCCTCCACTTT.

Regarding this clonotype: Given a much more abundant clone one base away, this may be a read error. The CDR3 protein is CSSSGETDHGNIQYF. The DNA for the CDR3 is TGTTCCAGCAGCGGAGAAACGGACCACGGAAACATTCAGTACTTC. V is TRBV5-5 and J is TRBJ2-4, with D possibly matching TRBD2 (5 bases). CDR1 and CDR2 from the germline V gene are SGHKS and YYEKEE (reference sequence). The CDR3 is 15 residues long.

This clonotype was detected a few times. J is TRBJ2-5 and V is TRBV4-2; D is tentatively TRBD1 or TRBD2 (5 bases each). V lost 3 bases to trimming and J lost 4 bases, with 21 bases between them. From germline, CDR1 is LGHNA and CDR2 YNFKEQ. CDR3 length: 17 residues. The CDR3 DNA follows: TGTGCCAGCAGCCACTCCTCCGCCAGGGCTAGCCGAGAGACCCAGTACTTC. Protein: CASSHSSARASRETQYF.

This clonotype was counted a few times. The chain combines TRBV20-1 with TRBJ2-7; D gene uncertain. Looked up from germline, CDR1 is DFQATT and CDR2 is SNEGSKA (reference sequence). CDR3 length: 13 amino acids. The V end was cut by 2 bases, the J end by 2 bases, with 10 bases between. The CDR3 spells CSARTRWAYEQYF. CDR3 DNA: TGCAGTGCTAGAACACGCTGGGCCTACGAGCAGTACTTC.

This chain connects TRBV29-1 to TRBJ2-2, with D uncertain. V lost 4 bases and J 2 bases, leaving 8 bases between the germline ends. This CDR3 has 13 residues. Germline CDR1 reads SQVTM; CDR2 reads ANQGSEA. CDR3 amino acids: CSVVLENTGELFF. CDR3 coding DNA: TGCAGCGTTGTACTGGAAAACACCGGGGAGCTGTTTTTT.

This clonotype has a handful of counts. One end of the junction is discordant with germline, which a read error may explain. This chain joins TRBV5-6 and TRBJ2-7; D is perhaps TRBD2 (6 bases). There are 14 residues in the CDR3. Germline values: CDR1 SGHDT, CDR2 YYEEEE. CDR3 sequence (DNA): TGTGCCGGCAGCTTTGGACTATTTGTTGACGAGCAGTACTTC. This codes for CAGSFGLFVDEQYF.

This clonotype was counted ten times or more. The chain has TRBV2 and TRBJ2-7; 8 bases agree with TRBD2. Unmatched junction bases numbered 5, after V lost 3 bases and J lost 4 bases. Germline CDR1 and CDR2: SNHLY and FYNNEI. This CDR3 contains 14 residues. CDR3 residues: CASSDPSGRYEQYF. The CDR3 coding sequence is TGTGCCAGCAGTGACCCCAGCGGGAGATACGAGCAGTACTTC.

The J gene is TRBJ1-4, the V gene TRBV7-2; TRBD1 matches at 7 bases. Germline CDR1 is SGHTA and CDR2 is FQGNSA. J gave up 5 bases and V 5 bases, and 5 bases lay outside the gene matches. The CDR3 covers 14 residues. CDR3 amino acids: CASSQGTVNEKLFF. The CDR3 nucleotides are TGTGCCAGCAGCCAGGGGACAGTGAATGAAAAACTGTTTTTT.